The source of this TCR beta chain is a study of blood T cell repertoires in COVID-19. Study context: Sites in the United States, Italy and Spain provided acute and convalescent COVID-19 samples. From T cells, B-cell-depleted T cells, or PBMCs came the material, which was cDNA or gDNA.

V shed 4 bases, J shed 0 bases, and the junction held 2 bases outside the gene matches. Germline V gene lookup returns CDR1 LNHDA and CDR2 SQIVND (reference sequence). The CDR3 is 15 amino acids. Only in-frame clones appear in the TCRdb table, and some are missing; sequencing was by immunoSEQ multiplex PCR. In the table there are around 150,000 clones, about 86% of which are singletons. Participants reported their clinical history, and cohort assignment relied on those reports. This sequence joins TRBV19 and TRBJ1-3; 8 positions agree with TRBD1. Sequenced sample: PBMCs or T cells enriched from blood (not recorded which). The TCR comes from a man aged 50-59 years who had recovered from COVID-19. The CDR3 reads CASSKQGVSGNTIYF. CDR3 DNA sequence: TGTGCCAGTAGTAAACAGGGGGTCTCTGGAAACACCATATATTTT.